The T cell receptor beta chain under discussion was sequenced for a study of CD8 T cells in ankylosing spondylitis. With molecular barcodes, quantitative 5'-RACE was used to make the TCR beta libraries. A single record per CDR3 protein comes from TCRdb applying MiXCR to the 5' RACE reads. The top ten hold roughly a third of the sample, which has some 130,000 distinct CDR3 sequences, approximately 17% seen once. This CDR3 is 14 amino acids long. Germline-derived CDR1 and CDR2 are MDHEN and SYDVKM. Germline trimming cut 1 base from V and 5 bases from J; bases unmatched to any gene: 5. Study-wide results and limits: Ankylosing spondylitis blood seemed to carry a telltale TCR beta motif made of about 8 highly homologous variants. Reports of some motif variants in reactive arthritis synovial fluid and blood predate this one. In ankylosing spondylitis patients, matched synovial fluid reportedly showed significant enrichment of disease-linked clones.

With regard to this clonotype: What it binds is not known.

The TCR sequence derives from a male donor with ankylosing spondylitis. J is TRBJ2-7 and V is TRBV28, with TRBD1 matching over 7 bases. The sequencing input was blood, either unsorted or a sorted T cell fraction (not recorded which). The CDR3 is CASSLSNRGDEQYF. CDR3 coding DNA: TGTGCCAGCAGTTTATCTAACAGGGGCGACGAGCAGTACTTC.